The entry that follows covers one T cell receptor (beta chain) sequence. The sample comes from a study of blood T cell repertoires in COVID-19. Authors' data handling: The assay estimated nucleated cells by amplifying reference gene primers. Only in-frame clones appear in the TCRdb table, and some are missing; sequencing was by immunoSEQ multiplex PCR. The V and J calls and clone size were taken over from that table, and D and trimming were inferred from the DNA. The repertoire consists of 200,000 or so clones, with 70% to 90% occurring once and the leading ten covering roughly 2.8%. The CDR3 is 15 amino acids. Germline CDR1 is KGHDR and CDR2 is SFDVKD. V gave up 5 bases and J gave up 7 bases; unmatched junction bases: 7.

Sequencing was done on a sample of peripheral blood. The TCR comes from a man aged 50-60 years who had recovered from COVID-19. The rearrangement joins TRBV24-1 to TRBJ1-5, with TRBD1 matching over 10 bases. The chain's CDR3 is CATSAGTGDNQPQHF. CDR3 coding DNA: TGTGCCACCAGTGCCGGGACAGGGGATAACCAGCCCCAGCATTTT.